One TCR beta chain is described in this entry. The specificity of this receptor is unknown. No clone much larger than this one lies a single base away; base qualities are absent. This record belongs to a study of T cell repertoires in cytomegalovirus infection (dated by TCRdb to about 2019). Describing the broader study: Peptide stimulations targeted recently identified HLA-C-restricted CMV epitopes, whose presentation resists viral immunomodulation, together with well-studied HLA-B-restricted epitopes. Because public TCR beta signatures pointed to carriage of CMV infection together with the matching HLA type, the HLA type of each donor mattered for the analysis.

The sample's treatment or condition label, decoded: in vitro stimulation with specific CMV peptide epitopes to enrich CMV-specific T cells. The study at large found these results: The ex vivo response was dominated by HLA-C-restricted CMV-specific TCR beta clonotypes, and the single most frequent clonotype in two of eight donors was supplied by these HLA-C-restricted clonotypes. Carriers of CMV infection plus the relevant HLA type were discriminated by the cumulative frequency of public TCR beta family members in the study cohort and in an independent approximately 400-donor cohort.

The CDR1 and CDR2 encoded by the germline V gene are SGHAT and FQNNGV. From cysteine to phenylalanine, the CDR3 is 16 amino acids long. The sequence is cut down to CDR3 DNA, 48 bases in frame from base 1. V lost 5 bases and J lost 0 bases, and the count of bases not matched to a germline gene is 5. Sequencing relied on an Illumina HiSeq 1500. Through fastp at Q25 and MiXCR, TCRdb rebuilt clones from the public reads, retaining in-frame beta chains. Records with the same CDR3 protein are collapsed into one entry carrying the most frequent genes and DNA. Within this sample are about 770,000 distinct CDR3 sequences, with 25% to 35% of them counted one time only. Clones ranked in the top ten supply 10% to 15% of the sample.

The chain links TRBV11-2 with TRBJ1-1, with TRBD1 identical over 11 junction bases. The sample was cultured CD8+ T cells from PBMCs, taken from culture after CMV antigen stimulation. This receptor was identified in a human donor in good health (CMV status not recorded). Some clones in this sample may be carry-over from other donors' samples. The CDR3 protein sequence reads: CASSGGQGGMNTEAFF. The nucleotides read TGTGCCAGCAGCGGGGGACAGGGGGGCATGAACACTGAAGCTTTCTTT.